The 30 T cell receptor beta chains given below trace back to one sample, sequenced in a study of PD-1 blockade in classical Hodgkin lymphoma. Autologous stem cell transplantation was followed by relapse in every patient, and brentuximab vedotin exposure varied. Some clones are missing from TCRdb's copy, which holds only in-frame ones; the method was immunoSEQ multiplex PCR. The table records 72,000 or so clones, 93% of them present only once. The sample here was peripheral blood mononuclear cells (PBMCs), taken at baseline. All receptors derive from a human donor with classical Hodgkin lymphoma.

The chain has TRBV9 and TRBJ2-1; 8 bases agree with TRBD1. V shed 0 bases and J 4 bases; nucleotides not matched to a gene: 0. The CDR3 contains 14 residues. In germline, CDR1 is SGDLS, CDR2 YYNGEE. In DNA, the CDR3 is TGTGCCAGCAGCGTAGGACAGGGGTACAATGAGCAGTTCTTC. Protein: CASSVGQGYNEQFF.

J is TRBJ1-1 and V is TRBV27; TRBD1 agrees at 7 bases. The CDR3 consists of 16 residues. The trim removed 5 bases at V and 4 bases at J, leaving 13 bases unmatched. CDR1 and CDR2 from the germline V gene are MNHEY and SMNVEV (reference sequence). The CDR3 DNA reads TGTGCCAGCAGTCCACCCGACAGGGCGGTTGGCACTGAAGCTTTCTTT. It yields the protein CASSPPDRAVGTEAFF.

This rearrangement joins TRBV7-2 to TRBJ2-5; D is unclear. The CDR3 length is 14 residues. Per germline, CDR1 SGHTA and CDR2 FQGNSA. Trimming pared 2 bases from V and 2 bases from J, leaving 9 bases between. The CDR3 DNA sequence: TGTGCCAGCAGCTTACGGTTGCAGCAAGAGACCCAGTACTTC. As protein: CASSLRLQQETQYF.

The V call is TRBV28, the J call TRBJ1-2, with 7 bases lining up with TRBD1. Trimming removed 6 bases from V and 5 bases from J; junction bases left unmatched: 9. The germline CDR1 and CDR2 sequences are MDHEN and SYDVKM. The CDR3 runs 14 residues. CDR3 region: CASSPTGLSYGYTF. CDR3 bases: TGTGCCAGCAGCCCGACAGGGCTCTCTTATGGCTACACCTTC.

The chain links TRBV29-1 to TRBJ1-1; D possibly corresponds to TRBD1 (5 bases). V lost 4 bases and J 4 bases, leaving 10 bases between the germline ends. The CDR3 extends over 12 amino acids. Germline V gene lookup returns CDR1 SQVTM and CDR2 ANQGSEA. CDR3: CSVGLGGTEAFF. CDR3 in DNA: TGCAGCGTTGGGTTGGGGGGCACTGAAGCTTTCTTT.

The CDR3 here is CASSYAPISDTQYF. DNA of the CDR3: TGTGCCAGCAGTTACGCCCCGATTTCAGATACGCAGTATTTT. This chain uses TRBV6-5 with TRBJ2-3; D not certain. With 2 bases removed from V and 4 bases from J, the gap between germline ends came to 10 bases. The CDR3 consists of 14 residues. CDR1 and CDR2 from the germline V gene are MNHEY and SVGAGI.

This chain joins TRBV27 and TRBJ2-5; 9 positions agree with TRBD1. Germline lookup yields CDR1 MNHEY and CDR2 SMNVEV (reference sequence). J was trimmed by 2 bases and V by 10 bases; bases with no gene match: 8. The CDR3 consists of 14 residues. The CDR3 DNA sequence: TGTGCCACCCCCGGGACAGGGATTCAAGAGACCCAGTACTTC. It is translated as CATPGTGIQETQYF.

This clone was detected only once. CDR3 amino acids: CASSLLDGANTEAFF. The DNA for the CDR3 is TGTGCCAGCAGCTTACTTGACGGGGCGAACACTGAAGCTTTCTTT. The chain uses TRBV11-2 and TRBJ1-1; D is possibly TRBD1 (5 bases). This CDR3 region has 15 residues. Germline V gene sequence: CDR1 SGHAT, CDR2 FQNNGV. V was clipped by 2 bases and J by 1 base, with 11 bases between them. The full variable domain, with the rest looked up from reference TRBV11-2 and TRBJ1-1, is EAGVAQSPRYKIIEKRQSVAFWCNPISGHATLYWYQQILGQGPKLLIQFQNNGVVDDSQLPKDRFSAERLKGVDSTLKIQPAKLEDSAVYLCASSLLDGANTEAFFGQGTRLTVV.

The genes are TRBV28 and TRBJ2-7; D possibly corresponds to TRBD2 (5 bases). This CDR3 region has 14 residues. V lost 1 base, J lost 0 bases, and 7 bases lay in between. Germline V lookup: CDR1 MDHEN, CDR2 SYDVKM. CDR3 residues: CASSLSGVSYEQYF. DNA of the CDR3: TGTGCCAGCAGTTTATCCGGGGTCTCCTACGAGCAGTACTTC.

The chain joins TRBV27 to TRBJ2-2, with 7 bases identical to TRBD2. Germline CDR1 MNHEY, CDR2 SMNVEV (reference sequence). The V gene end was trimmed by 4 bases and the J gene end by 6 bases; junction bases not matched to a gene: 2. The CDR3 runs to 13 residues. CDR3 nucleotide sequence: TGTGCCAGCAGTTCCGGACTAGCCGGGGAGCTGTTTTTT. It yields the protein CASSSGLAGELFF.

The chain joins TRBV12-5 to TRBJ2-3; D call uncertain. Germline loops: CDR1 LGHNT, CDR2 FRNRAP. Trimming pared 3 bases from V and 3 bases from J, leaving 16 bases between. This CDR3 is 16 amino acids long. CDR3 nucleotides: TGTGCTAGTGGTTTCGCCCGTGGGGATTCAACAGATACGCAGTATTTT. Protein sequence: CASGFARGDSTDTQYF.

The chain recombines TRBV5-4 with TRBJ1-2; tentatively, D is TRBD1 (6 bases). The ends were cut back, 1 base at V and 5 bases at J, with 15 bases in the middle. The CDR3 covers 15 residues. The germline CDR1 and CDR2 sequences are SGHNT and YYREEE (reference sequence). The CDR3 nucleotides are TGTGCCAGCAGCTTGTACAGGGCGGGGGGGTATGGCTACACCTTC. This encodes CASSLYRAGGYGYTF.

This chain's CDR3 is CASCWGGSKTNQPQHF. The CDR3, as DNA: TGTGCCAGCTGTTGGGGAGGCAGTAAAACGAATCAGCCCCAGCATTTT. The J gene is TRBJ1-5, the V gene TRBV6-5; D not certain. The CDR3 totals 16 residues. V was pared by 8 bases and J by 4 bases, with 21 bases between. Germline V gives CDR1 MNHEY, CDR2 SVGAGI.

The V and J genes are TRBV10-2 and TRBJ2-1; the D gene is possibly TRBD2 (6 bases). Germline-derived CDR1 and CDR2 are WSHSY and SAAADI. The CDR3 is 15 residues long. V lost 4 bases and J 7 bases, leaving 17 bases between the germline ends. The CDR3 is CASSVGGAIANEQFF. The CDR3 DNA reads as TGCGCCAGCAGTGTCGGGGGAGCCATCGCGAATGAGCAGTTCTTC.

This chain joins TRBV11-2 and TRBJ1-1, with D possibly being TRBD1 (5 bases). Trimming took 5 bases from V and 4 from J, leaving 17 bases between them. The CDR3 length is 15 residues. Germline CDR1 SGHAT, CDR2 FQNNGV. The chain's CDR3 is CASSTGFRKGTEAFF. In nucleotides, the CDR3 is TGTGCCAGCAGCACAGGCTTCAGGAAGGGCACTGAAGCTTTCTTT.

This clone has only one observation. The CDR3 DNA is TGCGCCAGCAGTGAACTAGCGGGGGGCGTTTACAATGAGCAGTTCTTC. Its translation: CASSELAGGVYNEQFF. The V and J genes are TRBV10-1 and TRBJ2-1; 12 positions agree with TRBD2. Germline CDR1 reads WNHNN; CDR2 reads SYGVQD (reference sequence). V trimming: 3 bases; J trimming: 4 bases; junction bases outside the gene matches: 4. The CDR3 consists of 16 residues.

This clone was recorded only once. This chain uses TRBV20-1 with TRBJ1-1; D is uncertain. The germline V gene has CDR1 DFQATT and CDR2 SNEGSKA (reference sequence). V was trimmed by 7 bases and J by 4 bases, leaving 10 bases between them. The CDR3 has 11 amino acids. CDR3 coding DNA: TGCAGTGAGGCGGATGGCACTGAAGCTTTCTTT. Its translation: CSEADGTEAFF.

The CDR3 DNA is TGTGCCAGCAGTCCTAGGGTTTCTAGCGGGGGGGCGTCCGGGGAGCTGTTTTTT. This encodes CASSPRVSSGGASGELFF. V and J are TRBV25-1 and TRBJ2-2; TRBD2 agrees at 12 bases. Trimming took 5 bases from V and 6 from J; bases not matched to a gene: 13. The CDR3 is made up of 18 amino acids. The germline V gene has CDR1 MGHDK and CDR2 SYGVNS.

The chain carries TRBV4-2 and TRBJ2-7, with 8 bases identical to TRBD1. V was pared by 1 base and J by 0 bases, with 2 bases of the junction left unmatched. The CDR3 totals 15 residues. Germline CDR1 is LGHNA and CDR2 is YNFKEQ. CDR3 amino acids: CASSQVQGASYEQYF. The CDR3, as DNA: TGTGCCAGCAGCCAAGTCCAGGGGGCCTCCTACGAGCAGTACTTC.

The chain recombines TRBV5-6 with TRBJ1-5; D may be TRBD1 (5 bases). V gave up 4 bases and J gave up 2 bases, with 16 bases separating them. In germline, CDR1 is SGHDT, CDR2 YYEEEE. The CDR3 covers 16 residues. The CDR3 sequence: CASSERQWSGNQPQHF. The CDR3 DNA follows: TGTGCCAGCAGCGAGCGACAGTGGTCGGGCAATCAGCCCCAGCATTTT.

The V and J genes are TRBV6-5 and TRBJ1-4, with TRBD1 identical over 9 bases. Germline values: CDR1 MNHEY, CDR2 SVGAGI. This CDR3 comprises 14 residues. Germline trimming cut 5 bases from V and 8 bases from J; bases unmatched to any gene: 6. This CDR3 is CASSTKTGGEKLFF. Here the CDR3 DNA reads TGTGCCAGCAGTACGAAGACAGGGGGGGAAAAACTGTTTTTT.

V usage is TRBV6-5 and J usage is TRBJ2-7; TRBD1 matches 10 bases. The J segment lost 2 bases and the V segment lost 6 bases, leaving 7 bases of the junction unmatched. Per the germline V gene, CDR1 is MNHEY and CDR2 is SVGAGI. This CDR3 is 15 amino acids long. This chain's CDR3 is CASRTTGTGAYEQYF. The DNA for the CDR3 is TGTGCCAGCAGAACAACCGGGACAGGGGCCTACGAGCAGTACTTC.

The chain uses TRBV4-1 and TRBJ2-7; D might be TRBD1 (5 bases). The V gene lost 1 base and the J gene lost 0 bases, with 13 bases spanning the gap. The germline V gene has CDR1 MGHRA and CDR2 YSYEKL. This CDR3 spans 16 amino acids. The CDR3, as DNA: TGCGCCAGCAGCCAAGCCGAAGGGGATCCCTCCTACGAGCAGTACTTC. Translated: CASSQAEGDPSYEQYF.

V is TRBV19 and J is TRBJ2-1; D may correspond to TRBD1 or TRBD2 (5 bases each). The germline CDR1 and CDR2 sequences are LNHDA and SQIVND (reference sequence). Between the trimmed V and J ends, which lost 3 bases and 12 bases, there was a span of 9 bases. There are 11 residues in the CDR3. The CDR3 DNA sequence: TGTGCCAGTAGTATGGGGACGGGGCAGTTCTTC. Translating gives CASSMGTGQFF.

This clone was found once. The chain combines TRBV29-1 with TRBJ2-6; D remains unclear. Trimming removed 6 bases at V and 0 bases at J, with 3 bases between. The length of the CDR3 is 12 residues. Germline-derived CDR1 and CDR2 are SQVTM and ANQGSEA. CDR3 residues: CSVFSGANVLTF. CDR3 DNA sequence: TGCAGCGTATTCTCTGGGGCCAACGTCCTGACTTTC.

The chain combines TRBV7-9 with TRBJ2-1; unclear D gene. V was clipped by 5 bases and J by 6 bases, with 14 bases between them. The CDR3 runs to 14 residues. Germline V gives CDR1 SEHNR, CDR2 FQNEAQ (reference sequence). The CDR3: CASSHDLDVNEQFF. The CDR3 DNA sequence: TGTGCCAGCAGCCATGACCTCGACGTCAATGAGCAGTTCTTC.

This chain connects TRBV19 to TRBJ2-5, with D unresolved. The CDR3 has 11 residues. Deletions cut 4 bases from V and 5 bases from J, with 5 bases between. Germline V CDR1 and CDR2: LNHDA, SQIVND (reference sequence). Here the CDR3 DNA reads TGTGCCAGTAGTACCTATGAGACCCAGTACTTC. This translates into CASSTYETQYF.

V and J are TRBV9 and TRBJ2-3, with TRBD2 identical over 11 bases. CDR3 size: 17 residues. Germline CDR1 is SGDLS and CDR2 is YYNGEE. V dropped 2 bases and J dropped 0; count of bases not matched to a gene: 5. The CDR3: CASSVQTSGSSTDTQYF. The CDR3 region has the DNA TGTGCCAGCAGCGTCCAAACTAGCGGGAGTAGCACAGATACGCAGTATTTT. The full variable domain, with the rest looked up from reference TRBV9 and TRBJ2-3, is DSGVTQTPKHLITATGQRVTLRCSPRSGDLSVYWYQQSLDQGLQFLIQYYNGEERAKGNILERFSAQQFPDLHSELNLSSLELGDSALYFCASSVQTSGSSTDTQYFGPGTRLTVL.

The V and J genes are TRBV2 and TRBJ1-2; the match to TRBD1 covers 11 bases. This CDR3 contains 12 residues. Germline V gene sequence: CDR1 SNHLY, CDR2 FYNNEI. Trimming cost V 8 bases and J 6 bases; bases outside gene matches: 2. The CDR3 coding sequence is TGTGCCAGCGGACAGGGGGCAGATGGCTACACCTTC. Translating gives CASGQGADGYTF.

The V gene is TRBV5-6, the J gene TRBJ2-3; a possible D gene is TRBD2 (6 bases). In germline, CDR1 is SGHDT, CDR2 YYEEEE. Trimming stripped 5 bases from V and 1 base from J, with 20 bases between. The CDR3 is made up of 17 amino acids. The CDR3 DNA follows: TGTGCCAGCAGGTCTCTAGCGATTGTAGTTGGCACAGATACGCAGTATTTT. As protein: CASRSLAIVVGTDTQYF.